Included here is one TCR beta chain sequence, with context. The target antigen is unknown. This sample was taken from a study of identical twins. Findings and limits, study-wide: Twins showed weaker excess sharing in their beta out-of-frame sequences. Cord blood beta clonotypes that were abundant carried fewer insertions, and memory repertoires showed no such trend.

The CDR3 runs to 17 residues. Germline V gives CDR1 SEHNR, CDR2 FQNEAQ (reference sequence). V was pared by 7 bases and J by 5 bases, with 24 bases between. Addition of a universal primer site occurred through template switching, and cDNA carried unique molecular identifiers. TCRdb itself ran the 5' RACE reads through MiXCR, one entry per CDR3 protein. Among some 1,600,000 distinct CDR3 sequences, more than 30% were seen once, and the ten largest hold around 0.3%. Every donor was a healthy Caucasian. The sample consisted of cord blood. The sequence derives from a newborn girl in good health. The chain carries TRBV7-9 and TRBJ2-1; D is ambiguous. CDR3 coding DNA: TGTGCCAGCAACTCTCCTTCCTCGCCCACTCTAAACAATGAGCAGTTCTTC. It yields the protein CASNSPSSPTLNNEQFF. The full variable domain, completed using reference TRBV7-9 and TRBJ2-1, is DTGVSQNPRHKITKRGQNVTFRCDPISEHNRLYWYRQTLGQGPEFLTYFQNEAQLEKSRLLSDRFSAERPKGSFSTLEIQRTEQGDSAMYLCASNSPSSPTLNNEQFFGPGTRLTVL.